Below, 29 T cell receptor beta chains from the same sample are listed, as sequenced in a study of cytomegalovirus exposure and HLA in healthy donors. The primer mix had 60 Vbeta and 13 Jbeta primers. Generated by immunoSEQ multiplex PCR, the TCRdb table keeps only in-frame clones and is missing some. This sample has about 160,000 clones, with around 80% found just once. The material sequenced was PBMCs. The receptors derive from a male donor in good health and CMV-seropositive.

The chain uses TRBV25-1 and TRBJ1-1; TRBD1 agrees at 7 bases. The germline gives CDR1 MGHDK, CDR2 SYGVNS. V gave up 5 bases and J gave up 4 bases; unmatched junction bases: 13. The CDR3 is made up of 16 amino acids. The CDR3 spells CASSTSDRAQATEAFF. CDR3 bases: TGTGCCAGCAGTACCTCCGACAGGGCACAGGCCACTGAAGCTTTCTTT. Using reference TRBV25-1 and TRBJ1-1 for the parts outside the CDR3, the full variable domain is EADIYQTPRYLVIGTGKKITLECSQTMGHDKMYWYQQDPGMELHLIHYSYGVNSTEKGDLSSESTVSRIRTEHFPLTLESARPSHTSQYLCASSTSDRAQATEAFFGQGTRLTVV.

The chain links TRBV5-1 to TRBJ2-7; 11 bases align to TRBD2. Near its end, the DNA agrees better with TRBJ2-5, so the J call may be wrong. The CDR3 runs to 16 residues. Germline V lookup: CDR1 SGHRS, CDR2 YFSETQ. CDR3 residues: CASSLGSGRAGETQYF. The CDR3 DNA sequence: TGCGCCAGCAGCTTGGGTAGCGGGAGGGCCGGGGAGACCCAGTACTTC.

This chain joins TRBV28 and TRBJ1-5; D is possibly TRBD1 (6 bases). This CDR3 has 15 amino acids. The V end was cut by 6 bases, the J end by 0 bases, with 12 bases between. Germline CDR1 and CDR2: MDHEN and SYDVKM. CDR3: CASRDGGYSNQPQHF. DNA for the CDR3: TGTGCCAGCAGGGATGGGGGCTATAGCAATCAGCCCCAGCATTTT.

The chain is built from TRBV9 and TRBJ1-2; 7 nucleotides line up with TRBD1. After removal of 3 bases from V and 3 bases from J, the junction contained 5 bases not matched to a gene. The CDR3 consists of 14 residues. Germline loops: CDR1 SGDLS, CDR2 YYNGEE. This CDR3 is CASSGEQGYYGYTF. Here the CDR3 DNA reads TGTGCCAGCAGCGGTGAACAGGGGTACTATGGCTACACCTTC.

This clone appeared a few times. The chain links TRBV7-6 to TRBJ1-2; a possible D gene is TRBD1 (5 bases). Germline-derived CDR1 and CDR2 are SGHVS and FNYEAQ. The CDR3 is 14 residues long. Deletions cut 1 base from V and 5 bases from J, with 11 bases between. CDR3 sequence reads: CASSLGSQGYGYTF. The CDR3 DNA sequence: TGTGCCAGCAGCTTAGGTTCCCAGGGTTATGGCTACACCTTC.

The chain couples TRBV19 to TRBJ2-3; TRBD1 agrees at 7 bases. The germline V gene has CDR1 LNHDA and CDR2 SQIVND (reference sequence). CDR3 size: 15 residues. The trim removed 1 base at V and 7 bases at J, leaving 8 bases unmatched. This chain's CDR3 is CASSIGGGQYNTQYF. The CDR3 region has the DNA TGTGCCAGTAGTATAGGAGGGGGACAGTACAATACGCAGTATTTT.

The V call is TRBV28, the J call TRBJ2-7, with no clear D. The germline V and J ends were trimmed by 5 bases and 0 bases, with 14 bases remaining between them. Germline CDR1 MDHEN, CDR2 SYDVKM. This CDR3 has 15 amino acids. The DNA of the CDR3 is TGTGCCAGCAGTAGGATGGGCGCAGTCTCCTACGAGCAGTACTTC. This encodes CASSRMGAVSYEQYF.

The gene calls are TRBV19 and TRBJ2-5; 7 positions match TRBD1. The DNA end is more similar to TRBJ2-7, so the J call may be wrong. The CDR3 loop spans 13 amino acids. Germline V gives CDR1 LNHDA, CDR2 SQIVND (reference sequence). Written as DNA, the CDR3 is TGTGCCAGTAGTAGGCCAGGGGGAGCCGAGCAGTACTTC. As protein: CASSRPGGAEQYF.

The V call is TRBV7-9, the J call TRBJ2-1, with TRBD2 matching over 13 bases. The CDR3 runs 15 residues. Germline CDR1 SEHNR, CDR2 FQNEAQ (reference sequence). V lost 5 bases and J lost 9; bases outside the gene matches: 7. CDR3 sequence: CASSITSGGAGEQFF. The CDR3 coding sequence is TGTGCCAGCAGCATCACTAGCGGGGGGGCCGGTGAGCAGTTCTTC.

The V gene is TRBV27, the J gene TRBJ2-7, with D perhaps matching TRBD2 (6 bases). The CDR3 is made up of 15 amino acids. Per germline, CDR1 MNHEY and CDR2 SMNVEV (reference sequence). Trimming removed 5 bases at V and 2 bases at J, with 16 bases between. Here the CDR3 reads CASSRTSGGTYEQYF. The CDR3 bases are TGTGCCAGCAGTCGCACGAGTGGGGGGACCTACGAGCAGTACTTC.

J is TRBJ1-1 and V is TRBV7-9; TRBD1 agrees at 10 bases. V shed 4 bases and J 0 bases; nucleotides not matched to a gene: 14. The CDR3 has 19 amino acids. CDR1 is SEHNR and CDR2 is FQNEAQ in the germline V gene (reference sequence). The CDR3 DNA reads as TGTGCCAGCAGCTCGGGACAGGGGTTGAGTTGGGGACTGAACACTGAAGCTTTCTTT. Its protein product is CASSSGQGLSWGLNTEAFF.

V gene TRBV4-3 combines with J gene TRBJ1-2, with unresolved D. There are 14 residues in the CDR3. Germline lookup yields CDR1 LGHNA and CDR2 YSLEER. Trimming shortened V by 3 bases and J by 4 bases, and 12 bases separated the two germline ends. The DNA of the CDR3 is TGCGCCAGCAGCCACGACCAGGTGGGCTATGGCTACACCTTC. Translation: CASSHDQVGYGYTF.

This chain uses TRBV13 with TRBJ2-5, with a tentative D call TRBD2 (5 bases). Per germline, CDR1 PRHDT and CDR2 FYEKMQ (reference sequence). Trimming removed 0 bases at V and 4 bases at J, with 9 bases between. The CDR3 runs to 14 residues. Here the CDR3 DNA reads TGTGCCAGCAGCTTAGGGGTTGCGGGAGAGACCCAGTACTTC. Its translation: CASSLGVAGETQYF.

This chain uses TRBV10-2 with TRBJ2-5; D perhaps matches TRBD2 (6 bases). The CDR3 loop spans 15 amino acids. Germline V gene sequence: CDR1 WSHSY, CDR2 SAAADI. V was cut by 3 bases and J by 5 bases, with 16 bases left in between. CDR3 sequence (DNA): TGCGCCAGCAGTGACCCCGGGAGAAGGACGGAGACCCAGTACTTC. It codes for CASSDPGRRTETQYF.

V and J are TRBV7-2 and TRBJ1-2; D remains unclear. The CDR3 consists of 13 residues. V shed 5 bases and J shed 8 bases, with 15 bases lying between them. Germline loops: CDR1 SGHTA, CDR2 FQGNSA. DNA of the CDR3: TGTGCCAGCAGCCCTTACAGTTCTGAGGGCTACACCTTC. It codes for CASSPYSSEGYTF.

The table lists this clone with a count of one. The chain employs TRBV30 and TRBJ2-7; a weak D match, TRBD1 (5 bases). Trimming pared 0 bases from V and 6 bases from J, leaving 6 bases between. The CDR3 is 11 amino acids. Germline V gene data show CDR1 as GTSNPN and CDR2 as SVGIG (reference sequence). The CDR3: CAWSVQVEQYF. The CDR3 nucleotides read TGTGCCTGGAGTGTACAGGTCGAGCAGTACTTC.

The J gene is TRBJ2-7, the V gene TRBV20-1, with TRBD1 matching 9 bases. The CDR3 is 11 residues long. With V trimmed by 6 bases and J by 5 bases, 2 bases remained unmatched. CDR1 is DFQATT, CDR2 SNEGSKA, per germline (reference sequence). CDR3 loop: CSAGQGHEQYF. The CDR3, as DNA: TGCAGTGCGGGACAGGGCCACGAGCAGTACTTC.

The V gene is TRBV19, the J gene TRBJ1-1; weak D call: TRBD1 (6 bases). The CDR3 sequence is 16 residues long. Per the germline V gene, CDR1 is LNHDA and CDR2 is SQIVND (reference sequence). The germline V and J ends were trimmed by 3 bases and 1 base, with 15 bases remaining between them. CDR3 bases: TGTGCCAGTAGTATCCCCCGGGACACCCCGAACACTGAAGCTTTCTTT. Amino acids: CASSIPRDTPNTEAFF.

This clone was seen more than once but under ten times. The chain employs TRBV27 and TRBJ1-5, with D uncertain. V was pared by 11 bases and J by 2 bases, with 13 bases between. From germline, CDR1 is MNHEY and CDR2 SMNVEV (reference sequence). The CDR3 loop spans 13 amino acids. The chain's CDR3 is CASRRVGNQPQHF. The CDR3 nucleotides read TGTGCCTCCAGGAGGGTGGGCAATCAGCCCCAGCATTTT.

The chain joins TRBV2 to TRBJ2-7; the D gene is possibly TRBD1 (6 bases). Germline CDR1 SNHLY, CDR2 FYNNEI. V was shortened by 5 bases and J by 3 bases, with 14 bases between the two germline ends. The CDR3 has 14 amino acids. The CDR3 region is CASSPQGYYYEQYF. CDR3 DNA: TGTGCCAGCAGTCCACAGGGCTACTACTACGAGCAGTACTTC.

Notes on this clone: The germline gene is not matched at one end of the junction; a read error may be the cause. The chain couples TRBV7-9 to TRBJ2-2; D gene unclear. The V gene's germline CDR1 is SEHNR and CDR2 FQNEAQ (reference sequence). The CDR3 is 14 residues long. The CDR3 nucleotides are TGTTCCAGCAGTCCTAAAGAGAACACCGGGGAGCTGTTTTTT. It translates to CSSSPKENTGELFF.

This clone rates as medium-sized. The genes are TRBV7-2 and TRBJ2-1; D may be TRBD1 (5 bases). Germline CDR1 and CDR2: SGHTA and FQGNSA. Trimming stripped 5 bases from V and 8 bases from J, with 19 bases between. This CDR3 has 15 residues. The CDR3 nucleotides are TGTGCCAGCAGCCCCCACCCGCAGGGTGTCTATGAGCAGTTCTTC. This encodes CASSPHPQGVYEQFF.

The rearrangement links TRBV4-1 to TRBJ2-3; 8 positions match TRBD2. V gave up 0 bases and J gave up 1 base; unmatched junction bases: 6. The CDR3 has 17 amino acids. CDR1 is MGHRA and CDR2 is YSYEKL in the germline V gene. The CDR3 loop reads CASSQDRAGGGTDTQYF. Here the CDR3 DNA reads TGCGCCAGCAGCCAAGATCGGGCCGGGGGGGGCACAGATACGCAGTATTTT.

A note on this clone: The same CDR3 is also encoded by other DNA sequences in this sample. V gene TRBV5-1 combines with J gene TRBJ2-3; 7 nucleotides align to TRBD1. V lost 0 bases, J lost 4 bases, and 2 bases stayed unmatched. This CDR3 comprises 14 residues. Germline CDR1 SGHRS, CDR2 YFSETQ. CDR3 sequence: CASSLGQGPDTQYF. CDR3 nucleotide sequence: TGCGCCAGCAGCTTGGGACAGGGACCAGATACGCAGTATTTT.

J is TRBJ1-3 and V is TRBV28; D might be TRBD1 (5 bases). The V and J ends lost 5 bases and 0 bases respectively, with 20 bases between them. The V gene's germline CDR1 is MDHEN and CDR2 SYDVKM. The CDR3 contains 18 residues. The chain's CDR3 is CASSLPRGSGGSGNTIYF. CDR3 sequence (DNA): TGTGCCAGCAGTCTACCTAGGGGAAGCGGGGGCTCTGGAAACACCATATATTTT.

V usage is TRBV6-6 and J usage is TRBJ1-1; D perhaps matches TRBD1 (6 bases). Trimming took off 7 bases at V and 1 base at J, with 13 bases between the two ends. Germline V gene lookup returns CDR1 MNHNY and CDR2 SVGAGI (reference sequence). The CDR3 is 14 amino acids. CDR3 residues: CASKVQGKNTEAFF. The CDR3 DNA is TGTGCCAGCAAGGTCCAGGGGAAGAACACTGAAGCTTTCTTT.

The rearrangement links TRBV7-6 to TRBJ1-2; 9 bases map to TRBD1. The V gene's germline CDR1 is SGHVS and CDR2 FNYEAQ. The CDR3 runs 15 residues. With 4 bases clipped from V and 2 bases from J, the junction kept 5 bases outside the gene matches. The CDR3 coding sequence is TGTGCCAGCAGCTCGGGACAGGGTTGGAACTATGGCTACACCTTC. Protein sequence: CASSSGQGWNYGYTF.

This rearrangement joins TRBV5-4 to TRBJ2-1; weak D call: TRBD1 (5 bases). CDR3 length: 13 residues. The germline V and J ends were trimmed by 3 bases and 13 bases, with 17 bases remaining between them. CDR1 is SGHNT and CDR2 is YYREEE in the germline V gene (reference sequence). CDR3 in DNA: TGTGCCAGCAGCTCCGGACAATCTTTAACCCAGTTCTTC. This gives the protein CASSSGQSLTQFF.

The count of this clone is one. CDR3 amino acids: CASSVGLAGGTEAFF. CDR3 sequence (DNA): TGTGCCAGCAGCGTAGGGTTGGCAGGGGGCACTGAAGCTTTCTTT. This chain uses TRBV9 with TRBJ1-1; 7 nucleotides agree with TRBD1. This CDR3 spans 15 amino acids. The V gene end was trimmed by 0 bases and the J gene end by 4 bases; junction bases not matched to a gene: 6. CDR1 is SGDLS, CDR2 YYNGEE, per germline. Together with reference TRBV9 and TRBJ1-1, the CDR3 gives the full variable domain: DSGVTQTPKHLITATGQRVTLRCSPRSGDLSVYWYQQSLDQGLQFLIQYYNGEERAKGNILERFSAQQFPDLHSELNLSSLELGDSALYFCASSVGLAGGTEAFFGQGTRLTVV.